This T cell receptor beta chain was retrieved from a study of blood T cells in healthy people across ages. General study results and limits: The unsorted PBMCs prevented any conclusive comparison of naive versus antigen-experienced cells. Per million T cells, TCR beta diversity dropped roughly linearly as age increased.

This CDR3 spans 16 amino acids. J gave up 2 bases and V 3 bases, and 6 bases lay outside the gene matches. Germline V CDR1 and CDR2: MGHRA, YSYEKL. In regard to this clonotype: As yet, its antigen is unknown.

Together with a sample-barcoded 5' primer, a J-beta primer mix was included in a second PCR lasting about 6 to 11 cycles. The authors tagged each cDNA molecule using a template-switch adaptor with 12 random nucleotides. There were at least 2.5 million CDR3-containing paired-end reads obtained from each sample. One entry per CDR3 protein results from TCRdb running MiXCR on the 5' RACE reads. This table has over 1,200,000 distinct CDR3 sequences, roughly 64% appearing once. The V call is TRBV4-1, the J call TRBJ2-3; 9 bases are shared with TRBD1. This TCR came from a young man in good health. Sequencing was done on a sample of blood. CDR3 in DNA: TGCGCCAGCAGCCAGACCGGGACAGGGATCACAGATACGCAGTATTTT. Protein sequence: CASSQTGTGITDTQYF.